The T cell receptor (beta chain) under discussion was sequenced for a study of identical twins. A universal primer site came from template switching; cDNA carried unique molecular identifiers. TCRdb independently ran MiXCR on the 5' RACE reads; one entry per CDR3 protein. This sample yields 500,000 or so distinct CDR3 sequences, of which roughly an eighth are seen a single time; 0.8% to 1% belongs to the top ten. At least ten counts were recorded for this clonotype. Its antigen is currently unknown. Study observations and caveats: Out-of-frame alpha sequences common to twins exhibited an excess of low generation probability.

This sample also belongs to another study, concerning yellow fever vaccine responses in identical twins.

Sequencing was done on a sample of CD4+ T cells sorted from blood. This sequence was found in a woman in her late teens or twenties in good health.

CDR3 nucleotide sequence: TGTGCCAGCAGCCAAGAAAGGGGTAAGCCCCAGCATTTT. Translated, it gives CASSQERGKPQHF. The V call is TRBV3-1, the J call TRBJ1-5, with D tentatively TRBD1 (5 bases). Per the germline V gene, CDR1 is LGHDT and CDR2 is YNNKEL (reference sequence). The CDR3 is 13 amino acids. V shed 0 bases and J shed 8 bases, with 8 bases lying between them.